This is a list of T cell receptor beta chains from one sample in a study of blood T cell repertoires in COVID-19. Sequenced by immunoSEQ multiplex PCR; TCRdb stores in-frame clones only, minus some. Of about 270,000 clones in the sample, around 86% are singletons; the top ten hold about 9.8%. The sample was peripheral blood. Receptors originate from a man in his forties or fifties who had recovered from COVID-19. The CDR3 runs from the conserved cysteine through the conserved F or W. A D gene is named only where the DNA matches it firmly. Size is stated for part of the rows, as once, few or many counts, or as a class when the clone is expanded.

j_call,clone_size,d_call,v_call,cdr3_aa,cdr3_nt
TRBJ1-4,NA,NA,TRBV10-1,CASSEVPGGLPGKLFF,TGCGCCAGCAGTGAAGTTCCCGGCGGCCTACCGGGAAAACTGTTTTTT
TRBJ2-7,NA,NA,TRBV11-2,CASSLGGHYEQYF,TGTGCCAGCAGCTTAGGAGGTCACTACGAGCAGTACTTC
TRBJ2-7,few,TRBD1,TRBV7-4,CASNHAPCPVDRAYEQYF,TGTGCCAGCAACCATGCCCCATGCCCCGTCGACAGGGCCTACGAGCAGTACTTC
TRBJ2-5,NA,TRBD1,TRBV5-1,CASSSRTGGSETQYF,TGCGCCAGCAGTTCACGCACAGGGGGATCGGAGACCCAGTACTTC
TRBJ2-3,NA,TRBD2,TRBV19,CASNLAGANTDTQYF,TGTGCCAGTAATTTAGCGGGGGCCAACACAGATACGCAGTATTTT
TRBJ2-7,NA,NA,TRBV6-2/TRBV6-3,CASSYSSYEQYF,TGTGCCAGCAGTTACTCGAGTTACGAGCAGTACTTC
TRBJ1-2,NA,NA,TRBV7-2,CASSQVSKPYVYGYTF,TGTGCCAGCAGCCAGGTTTCCAAACCCTACGTATATGGCTACACCTTC
TRBJ2-1,few,TRBD1,TRBV7-2,CATGRQGFYNEQFF,TGTGCCACGGGACGACAGGGATTCTACAATGAGCAGTTCTTC
TRBJ2-3,NA,TRBD1,TRBV2,CASSGDSTDTQYSIDTQYF,TGTGCCAGCAGTGGGGACAGCACAGATACGCAGTATTCAATCGATACGCAGTATTTT
TRBJ1-1,NA,NA,TRBV5-7,CASSLASQLLNTEAFF,TGTGCCAGCAGCTTGGCATCACAGCTTTTGAACACTGAAGCTTTCTTT
TRBJ2-7,NA,NA,TRBV7-2,CASSLGVGAGHEQYF,TGTGCCAGCAGCTTAGGGGTTGGGGCGGGACACGAGCAGTACTTC
TRBJ2-5,NA,TRBD2,TRBV3-1/TRBV3-2,CASSHSSGGQETQYF,TGTGCCAGCAGCCACTCTAGCGGGGGCCAAGAGACCCAGTACTTC
TRBJ2-3,NA,TRBD1,TRBV9,CASSVTGGSTDTQYF,TGTGCCAGCAGCGTTACAGGGGGCAGCACAGATACGCAGTATTTT
TRBJ2-3,NA,TRBD2,TRBV3-1/TRBV3-2,CASSRRSGGAGTDTQYF,TGTGCCAGCAGCCGACGTAGCGGGGGGGCCGGCACAGATACGCAGTATTTT
TRBJ1-2,NA,NA,TRBV3-1/TRBV3-2,CASSQGLQGGYGYTF,TGTGCCAGCAGCCAAGGCCTACAGGGCGGCTATGGCTACACCTTC
TRBJ1-2,few,TRBD1,TRBV7-7,CASSQRGRGQDYGYTF,TGTGCCAGCAGCCAACGGGGCAGGGGGCAGGACTATGGCTACACCTTC
TRBJ2-3,once,NA,TRBV9,CASSARASGPTDTQYF,TGTGCCAGCAGCGCCCGTGCAAGCGGGCCTACAGATACGCAGTATTTT
TRBJ2-7,NA,TRBD1,TRBV5-4,CASSSTGNTYEQYF,TGTGCCAGCAGCTCGACAGGGAATACCTACGAGCAGTACTTC
TRBJ2-4,NA,TRBD2,TRBV27,CASSEGLAGGIAKNIQYF,TGTGCCAGCAGTGAGGGACTAGCGGGGGGCATAGCCAAAAACATTCAGTACTTC
TRBJ2-2,NA,NA,TRBV7-7,CASSEKRVGELFF,TGTGCCAGCAGCGAAAAACGGGTCGGGGAGCTGTTTTTT
TRBJ2-2,NA,NA,TRBV9,CASSVVSPGELFF,TGTGCCAGCAGCGTAGTCTCCCCCGGGGAGCTGTTTTTT
TRBJ2-1,NA,NA,TRBV7-2,CASSLAPGSRREQFF,TGTGCCAGCAGCTTAGCGCCGGGTAGCCGGAGGGAGCAGTTCTTC
TRBJ1-1,once,NA,TRBV21-1,CASSRDRDPDTEAFF,TGTGCCAGCAGCAGGGACAGGGACCCCGACACTGAAGCTTTCTTT
TRBJ2-7,NA,TRBD2,TRBV5-4,CASSPGLAASYEQYF,TGTGCCAGCAGCCCCGGACTAGCGGCCTCCTACGAGCAGTACTTC
TRBJ2-3,NA,NA,TRBV9,CASSVIPTGADTQYF,TGTGCCAGCAGCGTAATCCCCACCGGGGCAGATACGCAGTATTTT
TRBJ2-1,NA,NA,TRBV6-2/TRBV6-3,CASSYSKGLSYNEQFF,TGTGCCAGCAGTTACTCGAAGGGGCTCTCCTACAATGAGCAGTTCTTC
TRBJ1-1,NA,NA,TRBV18,CASSPKSFPGVGNTEAFF,TGTGCCAGCTCACCAAAGTCTTTCCCAGGGGTCGGAAACACTGAAGCTTTCTTT
TRBJ1-1,NA,TRBD1,TRBV6-1,CASRQGLWTEAFF,TGTGCCAGCAGACAGGGGTTGTGGACTGAAGCTTTCTTT
TRBJ2-3,NA,TRBD1,TRBV11-3,CASSRTGGGDTQYF,TGTGCCAGCAGTCGCACAGGGGGCGGAGATACGCAGTATTTT
TRBJ2-1,NA,TRBD2,TRBV28,CASSLLGTSGRGEQFF,TGTGCCAGCAGTTTATTGGGGACTAGCGGGAGGGGTGAGCAGTTCTTC
TRBJ2-5,NA,NA,TRBV19,CASTRFVGGKETQYF,TGTGCCAGTACCCGTTTCGTGGGGGGTAAAGAGACCCAGTACTTC
TRBJ2-1,NA,TRBD2,TRBV5-1,CASSFTSGRPNEQFF,TGCGCCAGCAGCTTCACTAGCGGGAGGCCTAATGAGCAGTTCTTC
TRBJ2-7,NA,TRBD1,TRBV3-1/TRBV3-2,CASSPGQGWNEQYF,TGTGCCAGCAGCCCCGGACAGGGGTGGAACGAGCAGTACTTC
TRBJ1-1,NA,TRBD1,TRBV27,CASSSQGARNTEAFF,TGTGCCAGCAGTTCGCAGGGGGCAAGGAACACTGAAGCTTTCTTT
TRBJ1-2,NA,TRBD1,TRBV3-1/TRBV3-2,CASSQGTGNYGYTF,TGTGCCAGCAGCCAAGGGACAGGGAACTATGGCTACACCTTC
TRBJ2-7,NA,NA,TRBV30,CAWRGSYEQYF,TGTGCCTGGCGCGGAAGCTACGAGCAGTACTTC
TRBJ1-2,NA,TRBD1,TRBV25-1,CASSETGTDRYTF,TGTGCCAGCAGTGAGACCGGGACAGATCGCTACACCTTC
TRBJ2-1,NA,NA,TRBV19,CATRQEGFYNEQFF,TGTGCCACCAGACAAGAGGGATTTTACAATGAGCAGTTCTTC
TRBJ2-1,NA,TRBD2,TRBV29-1,CSVEGLAGGSYNEQFF,TGCAGCGTTGAAGGACTAGCGGGAGGATCCTACAATGAGCAGTTCTTC